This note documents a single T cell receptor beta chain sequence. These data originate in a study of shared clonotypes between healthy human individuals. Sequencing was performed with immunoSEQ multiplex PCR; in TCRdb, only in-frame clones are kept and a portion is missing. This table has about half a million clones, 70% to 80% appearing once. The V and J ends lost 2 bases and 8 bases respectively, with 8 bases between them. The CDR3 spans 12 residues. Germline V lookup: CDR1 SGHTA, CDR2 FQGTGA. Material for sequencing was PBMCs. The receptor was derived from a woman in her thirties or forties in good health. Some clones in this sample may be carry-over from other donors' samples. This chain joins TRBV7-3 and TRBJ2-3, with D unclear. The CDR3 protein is CASSLPPGTQYF. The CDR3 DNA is TGTGCCAGCAGCTTACCCCCGGGTACGCAGTATTTT.